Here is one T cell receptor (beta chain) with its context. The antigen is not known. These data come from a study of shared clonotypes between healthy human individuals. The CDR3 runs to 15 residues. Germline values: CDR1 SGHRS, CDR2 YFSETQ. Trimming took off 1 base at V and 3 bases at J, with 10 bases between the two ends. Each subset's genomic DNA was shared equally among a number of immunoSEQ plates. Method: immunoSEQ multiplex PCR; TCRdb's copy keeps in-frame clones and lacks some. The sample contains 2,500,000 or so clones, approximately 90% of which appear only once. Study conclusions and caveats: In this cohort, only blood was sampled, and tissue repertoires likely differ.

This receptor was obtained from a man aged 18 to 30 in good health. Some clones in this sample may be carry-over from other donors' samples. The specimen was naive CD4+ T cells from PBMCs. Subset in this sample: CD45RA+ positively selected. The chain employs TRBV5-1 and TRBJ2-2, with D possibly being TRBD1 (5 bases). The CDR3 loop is CASSLYKQDTGELFF. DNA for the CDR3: TGCGCCAGCAGCTTGTATAAACAGGACACCGGGGAGCTGTTTTTT.